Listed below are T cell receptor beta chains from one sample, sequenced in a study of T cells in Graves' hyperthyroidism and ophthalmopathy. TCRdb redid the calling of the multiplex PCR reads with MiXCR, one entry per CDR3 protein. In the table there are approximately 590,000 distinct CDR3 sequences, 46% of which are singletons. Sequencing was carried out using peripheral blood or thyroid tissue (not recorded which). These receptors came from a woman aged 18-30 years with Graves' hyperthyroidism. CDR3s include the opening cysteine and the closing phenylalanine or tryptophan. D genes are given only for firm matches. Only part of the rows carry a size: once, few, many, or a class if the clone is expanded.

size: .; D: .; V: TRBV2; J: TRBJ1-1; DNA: TGTGCCAGCGGGGATAAGAACACTGAAGCTTTCTTT; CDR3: CASGDKNTEAFF
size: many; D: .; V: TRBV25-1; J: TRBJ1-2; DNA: TGTGCCAGCAGTCCGAACAGTCAACGGCGTGGCTACACCTTC; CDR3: CASSPNSQRRGYTF
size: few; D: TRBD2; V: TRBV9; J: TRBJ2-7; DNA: TGTGCCAGCAGCGTAGGTGGTAGCGGGACGTCCTACGAGCAGTACTTC; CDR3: CASSVGGSGTSYEQYF
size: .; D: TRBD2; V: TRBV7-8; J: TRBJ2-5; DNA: TGTGCCAGCAGCTTATTGGGTTCTAGCGGAACGGGGGAGACCCAGTACTTC; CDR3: CASSLLGSSGTGETQYF
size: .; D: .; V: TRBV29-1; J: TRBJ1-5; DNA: TGCAGCTTGGAGGGGGGCAATCAGCCCCAGCATTTT; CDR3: CSLEGGNQPQHF
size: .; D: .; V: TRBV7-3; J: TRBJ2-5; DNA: TGTGCCAGCACCCGAGCAGGGAAAGAGACCCAGTACTTC; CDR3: CASTRAGKETQYF
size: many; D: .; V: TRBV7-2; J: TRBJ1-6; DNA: TGTGCCAGCACCGTTTCACCCCTCCACTTT; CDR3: CASTVSPLHF
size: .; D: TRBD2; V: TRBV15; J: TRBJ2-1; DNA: TGTGCCACCAGCAGAGATTCTAGCGGGAGGGGTGAGCAGTTCTTC; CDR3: CATSRDSSGRGEQFF
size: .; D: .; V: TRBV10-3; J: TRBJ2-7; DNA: TGTGCCAGCAGTTACGGGGGCGGGGGAGCCTACGAGCAGTACTTC; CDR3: CASSYGGGGAYEQYF
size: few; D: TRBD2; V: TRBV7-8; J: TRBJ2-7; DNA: TGCGCCAGCAGCCAAGATCGACTAGCGTCCTACGAGCAGTACTTC; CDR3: CASSQDRLASYEQYF
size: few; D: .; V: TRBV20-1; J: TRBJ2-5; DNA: TGCAGTGCTAGAGGCCGAGGGGGGCGGCAAGAGACCCAGTACTTC; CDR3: CSARGRGGRQETQYF
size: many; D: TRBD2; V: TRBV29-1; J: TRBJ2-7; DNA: TGCAGCGTTGAAGATCTGCTAGCGGGAAACGACGAGCAGTACTTC; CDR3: CSVEDLLAGNDEQYF
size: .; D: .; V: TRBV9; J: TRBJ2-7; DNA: TGTGCCAGCGCTCTGCCGGGGAGCTCAGACGAGCAGTACTTC; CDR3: CASALPGSSDEQYF
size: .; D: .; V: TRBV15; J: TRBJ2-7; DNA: TGTGCCACCAGCAGAGAACCGGCGGGGCCGAAATACTTC; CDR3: CATSREPAGPKYF
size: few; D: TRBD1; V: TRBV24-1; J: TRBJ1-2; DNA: TGTGCCACCAGCCGAACAGGGGATGGTTATGGCTACACCTTC; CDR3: CATSRTGDGYGYTF
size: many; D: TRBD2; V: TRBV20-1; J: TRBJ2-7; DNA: TGCAGTGCTAGGTACCCGGGACTAGCGTTAGCCGAGCAGTACTTC; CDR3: CSARYPGLALAEQYF
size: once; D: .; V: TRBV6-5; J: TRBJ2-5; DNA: TGTGCCAGCAGTTACGAGGGGGGCGAGGGTGGAGAGACCCAGTACTTC; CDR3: CASSYEGGEGGETQYF
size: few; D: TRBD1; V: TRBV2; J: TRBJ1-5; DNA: TGTGCCAGCAGCTTAGGGGGCCTTGAATCTTTATGGGGCAATCAGCCCCAGCATTTT; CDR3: CASSLGGLESLWGNQPQHF
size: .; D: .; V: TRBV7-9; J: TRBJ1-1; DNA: TGTGCCAGCAGTTACGTCCGTTCGGACACTGAAGCTTTCTTT; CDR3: CASSYVRSDTEAFF
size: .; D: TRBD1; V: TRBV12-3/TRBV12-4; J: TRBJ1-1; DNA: TGTGCCAGCAGCCCTACACCAGGACAGGGGAACACTGAAGCTTTCTTT; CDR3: CASSPTPGQGNTEAFF
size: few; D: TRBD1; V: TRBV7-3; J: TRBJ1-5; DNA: TGTGCCAGCAGCCAGTCGACAGGGGATCAGCCCCAGCATTTT; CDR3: CASSQSTGDQPQHF
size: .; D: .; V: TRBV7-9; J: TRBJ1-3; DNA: TGTGCCAGCAGCTTACTTGGGGCCTACTCTGGAAACACCATATATTTT; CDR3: CASSLLGAYSGNTIYF
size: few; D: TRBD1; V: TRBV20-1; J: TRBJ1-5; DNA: TGCAGTGCTAGACCGGACAGGGCAAGCAATCAGCCCCAGCATTTT; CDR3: CSARPDRASNQPQHF
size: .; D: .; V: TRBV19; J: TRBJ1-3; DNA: TGTGCCAGTAGTATCTCAAAAGTTTCGGGAAACACCATATATTTT; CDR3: CASSISKVSGNTIYF
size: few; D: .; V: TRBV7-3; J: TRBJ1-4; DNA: TGTGCCAGCAGCTTCGGGGGGCCCGAGAATGAAAAACTGTTTTTT; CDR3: CASSFGGPENEKLFF
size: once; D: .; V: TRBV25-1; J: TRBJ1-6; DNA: TGTGCCAGCAGTGATCCAGCGGGAACTAATTCACCCCTCCACTTT; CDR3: CASSDPAGTNSPLHF
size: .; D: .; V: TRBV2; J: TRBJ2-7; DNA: TGTGCCAGCCCAGGTACGGGGCAGTACTTC; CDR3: CASPGTGQYF
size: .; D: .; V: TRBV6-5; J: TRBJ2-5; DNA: TGTGCCAGCAGTCCCCTCACGGGGGTGAGAGAAGAGACCCAGTACTTC; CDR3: CASSPLTGVREETQYF
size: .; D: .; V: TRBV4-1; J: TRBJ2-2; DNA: TGCGCCAGCAGCCAAGTAGGCCAGGGGAACACCGGGGAGCTGTTTTTT; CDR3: CASSQVGQGNTGELFF
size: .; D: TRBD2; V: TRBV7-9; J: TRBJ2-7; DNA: TGTGCCAGCACCACCTCCAGAGCGGGAAGAACCTACGAGCAGTACTTC; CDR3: CASTTSRAGRTYEQYF
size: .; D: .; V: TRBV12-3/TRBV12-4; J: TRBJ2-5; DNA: TGTGCCAGCAAACGGGGGCGAGAGACCCAGTACTTC; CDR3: CASKRGRETQYF
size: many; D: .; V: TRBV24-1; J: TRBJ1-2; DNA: TGTGCCACCAGTGACCCGGACAGCCGACCGTATGGCTACACCTTC; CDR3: CATSDPDSRPYGYTF